The source of this TCR beta chain is a study of cytomegalovirus exposure and HLA in healthy donors. In germline, CDR1 is MNHEY, CDR2 SVGAGI. The CDR3 is 15 residues long. J lost 2 bases, V lost 6 bases, and 4 bases had no gene match. Regarding the study as a whole: Segments of the TCR beta V type were, in most cases, productive about 87% or about 30% of the time in an earlier analysis.

With 60 Vbeta and 13 Jbeta primers, the PCR was carried out. Only in-frame clones appear in the TCRdb table, and some are missing; sequencing was by immunoSEQ multiplex PCR. Found here are some 130,000 clones, approximately 73% of them singletons; the top ten hold 1.3%. This clone came up a few times. Its antigen remains unidentified. This sequence joins TRBV6-5 and TRBJ2-1, with 10 nucleotides matching TRBD2. Input material: PBMCs. This receptor was obtained from a woman between 40 and 50 years old in good health and CMV-seronegative. The CDR3 here is CASRESGGAYNEQFF. CDR3 sequence (DNA): TGTGCCAGCAGAGAGAGCGGGGGGGCCTACAATGAGCAGTTCTTC.